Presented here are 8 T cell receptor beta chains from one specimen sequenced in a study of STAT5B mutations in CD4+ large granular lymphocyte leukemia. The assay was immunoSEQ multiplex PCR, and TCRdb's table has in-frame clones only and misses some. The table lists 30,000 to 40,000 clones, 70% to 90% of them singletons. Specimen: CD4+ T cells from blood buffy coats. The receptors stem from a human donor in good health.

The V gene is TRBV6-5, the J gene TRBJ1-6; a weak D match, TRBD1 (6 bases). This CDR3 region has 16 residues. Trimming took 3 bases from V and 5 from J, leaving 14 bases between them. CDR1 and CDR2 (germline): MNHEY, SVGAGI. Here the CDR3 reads CASSYTVGADNSPLHF. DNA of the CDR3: TGTGCCAGCAGTTATACCGTGGGGGCTGATAATTCACCCCTCCACTTT.

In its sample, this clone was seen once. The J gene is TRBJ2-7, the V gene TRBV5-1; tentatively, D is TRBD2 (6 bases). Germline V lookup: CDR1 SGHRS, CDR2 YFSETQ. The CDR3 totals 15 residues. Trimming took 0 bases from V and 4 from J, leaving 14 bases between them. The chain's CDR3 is CASSLVGGNYYEQYF. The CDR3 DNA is TGCGCCAGCAGCTTGGTGGGGGGAAACTATTACGAGCAGTACTTC.

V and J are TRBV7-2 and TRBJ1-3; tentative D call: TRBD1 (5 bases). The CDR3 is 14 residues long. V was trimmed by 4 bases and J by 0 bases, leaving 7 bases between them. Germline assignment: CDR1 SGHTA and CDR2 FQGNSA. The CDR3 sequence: CASSSGTSGNTIYF. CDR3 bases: TGTGCCAGCAGCTCGGGGACCTCTGGAAACACCATATATTTT.

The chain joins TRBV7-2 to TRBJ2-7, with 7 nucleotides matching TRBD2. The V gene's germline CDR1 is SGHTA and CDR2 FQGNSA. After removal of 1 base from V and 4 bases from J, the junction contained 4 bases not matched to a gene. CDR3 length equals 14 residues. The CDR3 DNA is TGTGCCAGCAGCTTAGAGGGACTACTATACGAGCAGTACTTC. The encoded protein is CASSLEGLLYEQYF. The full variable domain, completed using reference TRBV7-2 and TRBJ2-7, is GAGVSQSPSNKVTEKGKDVELRCDPISGHTALYWYRQSLGQGLEFLIYFQGNSAPDKSGLPSDRFSAERTGGSVSTLTIQRTQQEDSAVYLCASSLEGLLYEQYFGPGTRLTVT.

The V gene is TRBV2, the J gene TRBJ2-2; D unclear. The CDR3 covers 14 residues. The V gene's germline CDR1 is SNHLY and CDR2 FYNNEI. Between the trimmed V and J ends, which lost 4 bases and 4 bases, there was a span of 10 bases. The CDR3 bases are TGTGCCAGCAGTGGCCTGATATCCACCGGGGAGCTGTTTTTT. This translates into CASSGLISTGELFF.

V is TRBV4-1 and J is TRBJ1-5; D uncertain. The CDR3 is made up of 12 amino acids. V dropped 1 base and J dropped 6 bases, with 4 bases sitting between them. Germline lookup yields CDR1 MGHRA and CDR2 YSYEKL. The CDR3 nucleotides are TGCGCCAGCAGCCAAGGGGGTCAGCCCCAGCATTTT. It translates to CASSQGGQPQHF.

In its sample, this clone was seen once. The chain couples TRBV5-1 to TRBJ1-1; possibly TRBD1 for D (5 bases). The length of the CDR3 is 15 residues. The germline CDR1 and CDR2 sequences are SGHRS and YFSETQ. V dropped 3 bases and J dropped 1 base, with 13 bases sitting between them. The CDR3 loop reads CASSSARGANTEAFF. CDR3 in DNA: TGCGCCAGCAGCTCGGCTCGGGGCGCGAACACTGAAGCTTTCTTT.

The CDR3 region is CATSSREVPYEQYF. The DNA of the CDR3 is TGTGCCACAAGTAGTCGGGAAGTACCCTACGAGCAGTACTTC. The chain joins TRBV19 to TRBJ2-7; a possible D gene is TRBD2 (5 bases). V lost 10 bases and J lost 2, with 18 bases in between. Germline V gives CDR1 LNHDA, CDR2 SQIVND (reference sequence). The CDR3 sequence is 14 residues long.